This TCR beta chain stems from a study of spatial heterogeneity in lung cancer. Study at large: Sequence detection consistently recorded a greater number of beta-chain than alpha-chain sequences. TCR and UMI combinations that were unique each appeared, on average, more than ten times in raw reads.

Ten or more counts support this clonotype. Every TCR cDNA molecule bore a unique molecular identifier. MiXCR was run by TCRdb on the 5' RACE reads, yielding one entry per CDR3 protein. Among tens of thousands of distinct CDR3 sequences listed, approximately 12% were seen once. Noted time point: sample taken at primary tumor resection. From tumor, nontumor lung or frozen PBMC, whole RNA was taken unsorted for sequencing. There were 72 donors, all of them untreated patients with early-stage non-small cell lung cancer. The CDR3 is 14 amino acids. Between the trimmed V and J ends, which lost 1 base and 0 bases, there was a span of 7 bases. Looked up from germline, CDR1 is SGHKS and CDR2 is YYEKEE (reference sequence).

V usage is TRBV5-5 and J usage is TRBJ1-1; D ambiguous. Sequenced here: PBMCs, sampled at surgery. This receptor was obtained from a male donor with early-stage non-small cell lung cancer. The CDR3 region has the DNA TGTGCCAGCAGCTTGCAGGTCATGAACACTGAAGCTTTCTTT. As protein: CASSLQVMNTEAFF.